This TCR beta chain was recorded in a study of blood T cell repertoires in COVID-19. Background on the study: Acute and convalescent COVID-19 specimens originated in the United States, Italy and Spain. Sources were T cells, B-cell-depleted T cells, or PBMCs; the material itself was cDNA or gDNA.

TCRdb's copy holds only in-frame clones and misses some; the assay was immunoSEQ multiplex PCR. The table shows about 18,000 clones, with roughly 91% occurring only once. This receptor was taken from a human donor in a cohort sampled during active COVID-19. Sequenced input: peripheral blood.

CDR3 nucleotides: TGTGCCAGTACCCTCGGTGGCGGAGGAAACACCATATATTTT. This gives the protein CASTLGGGGNTIYF. V is TRBV19 and J is TRBJ1-3; D gene uncertain. Germline CDR1 and CDR2: LNHDA and SQIVND (reference sequence). With 7 bases removed from V and 4 bases from J, the gap between germline ends came to 14 bases. The CDR3 totals 14 residues.